This T cell receptor beta chain was obtained from a study of cytomegalovirus exposure and HLA in healthy donors. Study-wide background: Earlier, almost 120 million unique TCR beta sequences were recovered from 200 million or so T cells by an analysis. Study-level results: Exclusion applied to some V segments, including TRBV6-2 and TRBV6-3, as they were indistinguishable. Earlier analysis looked at TCR beta V segments, and most were productive about 87% or about 30% of the time.

On this clone itself: Its antigen is not identified.

The study sampled nominally healthy donors, though unrecorded immune exposures were likely. Germline CDR1 and CDR2: MDHEN and SYDVKM. There are 12 residues in the CDR3. Trimming removed 2 bases from V and 5 bases from J, with 7 bases in between. The PCR had 60 Vbeta and 13 Jbeta primers. Clones were read by immunoSEQ multiplex PCR, and TCRdb kept only the in-frame ones, dropping some. The sample table includes 95,000 to 150,000 clones. The rearrangement uses TRBV28 and TRBJ2-7; D ambiguous. The specimen sequenced was PBMCs. This TCR was recovered from a man in his forties or fifties in good health and CMV-seronegative. In nucleotides, the CDR3 is TGTGCCAGCAGTTTACTGGGCCACGAGCAGTACTTC. Translation: CASSLLGHEQYF.